This T cell receptor beta chain emerged from a study of T cells in Graves' hyperthyroidism and ophthalmopathy. As for the study in general: Peripheral blood was secured at the point of initial diagnosis, before any treatment.

Study results and limitations: Most clonotypes expanded in thyroid above 0.001 were likewise present in blood. Separation of ophthalmopathy from stable hyperthyroidism was achieved by a 13 V-J model.

This clonotype was seen at least ten times. Its matching antigen is unknown. RNA transcripts provided the source from which TCR beta CDR3 regions were amplified. Researchers ran a first-round RT-PCR on the TCR CDR3 using the HTBI primer set. TCRdb re-derived calls from the multiplex PCR reads in MiXCR, one entry per CDR3 protein. The sample lists approximately 610,000 distinct CDR3 sequences; roughly 15% were seen once. The sample was blood. This sequence originates from a woman between 40 and 55 years old with Graves' ophthalmopathy.

CDR3 amino acids: CASSLGTSVNTGELFF. For the CDR3, the DNA is TGTGCCAGCAGCCTAGGAACTAGCGTGAACACCGGGGAGCTGTTTTTT. This chain joins TRBV11-2 and TRBJ2-2, with TRBD2 matching 7 bases. Germline values: CDR1 SGHAT, CDR2 FQNNGV. J lost 1 base, V lost 5 bases, and 7 bases had no gene match. The CDR3 spans 16 residues.